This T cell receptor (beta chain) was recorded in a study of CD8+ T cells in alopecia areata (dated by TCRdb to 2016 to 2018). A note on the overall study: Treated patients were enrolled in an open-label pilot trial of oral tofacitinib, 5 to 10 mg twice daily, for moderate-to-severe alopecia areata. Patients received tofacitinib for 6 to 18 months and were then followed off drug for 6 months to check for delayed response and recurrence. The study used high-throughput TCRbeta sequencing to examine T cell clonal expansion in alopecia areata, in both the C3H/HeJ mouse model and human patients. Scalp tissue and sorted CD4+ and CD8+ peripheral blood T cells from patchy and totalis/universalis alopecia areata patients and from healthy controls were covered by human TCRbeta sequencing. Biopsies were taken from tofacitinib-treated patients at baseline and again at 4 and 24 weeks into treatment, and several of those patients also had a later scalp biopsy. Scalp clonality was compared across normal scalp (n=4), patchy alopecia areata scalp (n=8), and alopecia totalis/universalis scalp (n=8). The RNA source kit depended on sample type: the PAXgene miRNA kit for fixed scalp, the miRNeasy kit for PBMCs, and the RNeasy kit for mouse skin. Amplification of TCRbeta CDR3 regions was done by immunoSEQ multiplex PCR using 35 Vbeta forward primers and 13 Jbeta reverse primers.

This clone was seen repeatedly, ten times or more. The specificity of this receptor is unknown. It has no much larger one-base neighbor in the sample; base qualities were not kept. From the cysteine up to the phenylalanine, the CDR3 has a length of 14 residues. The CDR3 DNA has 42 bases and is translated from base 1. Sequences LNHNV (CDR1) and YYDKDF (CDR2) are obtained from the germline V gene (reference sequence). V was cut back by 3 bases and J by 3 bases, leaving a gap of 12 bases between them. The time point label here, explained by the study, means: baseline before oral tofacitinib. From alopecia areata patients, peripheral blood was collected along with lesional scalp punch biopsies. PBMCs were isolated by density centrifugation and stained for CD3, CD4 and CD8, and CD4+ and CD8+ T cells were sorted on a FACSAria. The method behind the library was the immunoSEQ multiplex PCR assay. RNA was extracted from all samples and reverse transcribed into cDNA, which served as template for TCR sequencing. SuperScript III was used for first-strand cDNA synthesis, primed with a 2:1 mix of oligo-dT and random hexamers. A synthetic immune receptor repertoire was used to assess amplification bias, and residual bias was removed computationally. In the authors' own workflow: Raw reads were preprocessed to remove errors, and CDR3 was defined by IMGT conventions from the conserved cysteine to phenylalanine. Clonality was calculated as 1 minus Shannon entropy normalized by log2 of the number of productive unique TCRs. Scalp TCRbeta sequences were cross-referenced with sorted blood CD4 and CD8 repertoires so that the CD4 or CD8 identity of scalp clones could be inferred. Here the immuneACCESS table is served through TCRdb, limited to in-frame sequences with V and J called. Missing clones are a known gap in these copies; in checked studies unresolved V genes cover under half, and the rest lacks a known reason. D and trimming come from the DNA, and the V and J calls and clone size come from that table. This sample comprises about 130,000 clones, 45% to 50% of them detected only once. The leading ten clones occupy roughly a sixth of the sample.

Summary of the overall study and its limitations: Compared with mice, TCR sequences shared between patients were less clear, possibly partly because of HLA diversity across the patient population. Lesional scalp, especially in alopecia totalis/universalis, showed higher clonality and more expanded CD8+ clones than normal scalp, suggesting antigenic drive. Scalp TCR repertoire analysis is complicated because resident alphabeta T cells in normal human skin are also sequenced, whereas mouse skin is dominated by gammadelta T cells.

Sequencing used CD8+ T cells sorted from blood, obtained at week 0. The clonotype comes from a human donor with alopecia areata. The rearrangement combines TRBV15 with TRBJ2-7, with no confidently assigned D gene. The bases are TGTGCCACCAGCAGTCGGAGAGCTGGCTACGAGCAGTACTTC. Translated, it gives CATSSRRAGYEQYF.